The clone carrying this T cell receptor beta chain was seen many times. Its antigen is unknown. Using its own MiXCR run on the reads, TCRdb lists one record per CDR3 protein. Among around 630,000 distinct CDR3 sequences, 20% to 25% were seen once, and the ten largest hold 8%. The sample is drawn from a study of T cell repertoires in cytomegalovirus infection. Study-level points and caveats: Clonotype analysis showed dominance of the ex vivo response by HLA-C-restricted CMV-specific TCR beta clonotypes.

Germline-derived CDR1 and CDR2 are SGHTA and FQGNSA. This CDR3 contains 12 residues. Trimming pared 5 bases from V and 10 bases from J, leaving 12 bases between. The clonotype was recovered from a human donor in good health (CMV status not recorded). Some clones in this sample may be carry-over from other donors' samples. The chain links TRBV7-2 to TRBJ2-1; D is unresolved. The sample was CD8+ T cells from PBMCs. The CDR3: CASSTGTPEQFF. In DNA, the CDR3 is TGTGCCAGCAGCACCGGAACTCCCGAGCAGTTCTTC.